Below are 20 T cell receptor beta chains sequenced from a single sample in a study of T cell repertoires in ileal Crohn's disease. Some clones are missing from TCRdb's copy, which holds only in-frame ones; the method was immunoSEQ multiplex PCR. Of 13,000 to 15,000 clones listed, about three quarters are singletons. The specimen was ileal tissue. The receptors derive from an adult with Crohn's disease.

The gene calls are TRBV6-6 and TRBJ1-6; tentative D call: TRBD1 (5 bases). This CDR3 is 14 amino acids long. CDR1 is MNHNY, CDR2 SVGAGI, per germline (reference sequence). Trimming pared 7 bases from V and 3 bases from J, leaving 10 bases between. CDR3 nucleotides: TGTGCCAGCACCATTGACAGCTATAATTCACCCCTCCACTTT. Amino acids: CASTIDSYNSPLHF.

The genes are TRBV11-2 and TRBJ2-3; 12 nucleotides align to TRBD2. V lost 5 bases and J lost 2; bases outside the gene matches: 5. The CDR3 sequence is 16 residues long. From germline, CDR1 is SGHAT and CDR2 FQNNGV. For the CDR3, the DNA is TGTGCCAGCAGCCTCGGACTAGCGGGGAACACAGATACGCAGTATTTT. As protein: CASSLGLAGNTDTQYF.

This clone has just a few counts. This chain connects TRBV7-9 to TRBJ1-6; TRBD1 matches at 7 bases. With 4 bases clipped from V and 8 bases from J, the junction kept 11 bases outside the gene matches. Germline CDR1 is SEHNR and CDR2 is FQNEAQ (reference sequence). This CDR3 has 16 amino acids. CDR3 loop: CASSSAKRGLDSPLHF. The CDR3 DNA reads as TGTGCCAGCAGCTCGGCTAAGAGGGGGCTTGATTCACCCCTCCACTTT.

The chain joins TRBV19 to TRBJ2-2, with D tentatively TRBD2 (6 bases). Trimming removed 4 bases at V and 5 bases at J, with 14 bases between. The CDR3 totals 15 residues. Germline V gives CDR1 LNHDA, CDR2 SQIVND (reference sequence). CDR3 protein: CASSKMGGGTGELFF. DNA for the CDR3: TGTGCCAGTAGTAAGATGGGCGGAGGGACCGGGGAGCTGTTTTTT.

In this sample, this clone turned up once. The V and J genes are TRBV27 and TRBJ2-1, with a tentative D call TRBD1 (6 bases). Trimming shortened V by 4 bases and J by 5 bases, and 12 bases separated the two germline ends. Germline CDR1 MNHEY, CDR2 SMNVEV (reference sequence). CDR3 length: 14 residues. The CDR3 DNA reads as TGTGCCAGCAGTTCTGGGACACCGAACAATGAGCAGTTCTTC. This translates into CASSSGTPNNEQFF.

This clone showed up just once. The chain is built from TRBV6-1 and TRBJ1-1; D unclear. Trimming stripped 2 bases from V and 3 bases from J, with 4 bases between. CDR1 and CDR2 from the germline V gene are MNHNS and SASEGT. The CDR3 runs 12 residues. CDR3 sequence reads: CASSERDTEAFF. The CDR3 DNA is TGTGCCAGCAGTGAACGGGACACTGAAGCTTTCTTT.

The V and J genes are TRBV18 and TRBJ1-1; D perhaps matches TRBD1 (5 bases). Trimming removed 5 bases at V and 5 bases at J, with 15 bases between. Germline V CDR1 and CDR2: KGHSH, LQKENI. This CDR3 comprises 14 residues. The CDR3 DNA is TGTGCCAGCTCAATACAGGAATTGAGGACTGAAGCTTTCTTT. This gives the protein CASSIQELRTEAFF.

CDR3 residues: CASSFRDPNEKLFF. CDR3 in DNA: TGTGCCAGCAGCTTCAGGGATCCGAATGAAAAACTGTTTTTT. The chain couples TRBV7-9 to TRBJ1-4; maybe TRBD1 (5 bases). Germline CDR1 is SEHNR and CDR2 is FQNEAQ (reference sequence). The V end lost 3 bases, the J end lost 5 bases, and 10 bases lay between the germline ends. The CDR3 loop spans 14 amino acids.

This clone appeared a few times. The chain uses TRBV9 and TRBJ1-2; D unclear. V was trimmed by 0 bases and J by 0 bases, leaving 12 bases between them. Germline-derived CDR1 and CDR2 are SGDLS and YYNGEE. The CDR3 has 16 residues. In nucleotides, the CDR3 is TGTGCCAGCAGCGTAGGTCCGATGCTAGCTAACTATGGCTACACCTTC. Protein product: CASSVGPMLANYGYTF.

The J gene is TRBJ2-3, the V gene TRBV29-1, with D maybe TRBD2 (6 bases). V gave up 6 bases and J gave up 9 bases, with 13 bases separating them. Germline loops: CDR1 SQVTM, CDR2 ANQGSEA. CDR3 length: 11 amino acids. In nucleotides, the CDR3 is TGCAGCGTCGTCGGGAGCCGAACGCAGTATTTT. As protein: CSVVGSRTQYF.

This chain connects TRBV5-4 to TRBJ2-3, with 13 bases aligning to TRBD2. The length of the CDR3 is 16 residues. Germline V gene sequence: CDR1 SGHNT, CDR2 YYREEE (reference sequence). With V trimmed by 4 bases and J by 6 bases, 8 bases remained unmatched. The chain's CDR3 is CASSLGTSGVGDTQYF. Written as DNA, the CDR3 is TGTGCCAGCAGCCTCGGGACTAGCGGGGTCGGGGATACGCAGTATTTT. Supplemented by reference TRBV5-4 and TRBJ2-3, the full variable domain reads ETGVTQSPTHLIKTRGQQVTLRCSSQSGHNTVSWYQQALGQGPQFIFQYYREEENGRGNFPPRFSGLQFPNYSSELNVNALELDDSALYLCASSLGTSGVGDTQYFGPGTRLTVL.

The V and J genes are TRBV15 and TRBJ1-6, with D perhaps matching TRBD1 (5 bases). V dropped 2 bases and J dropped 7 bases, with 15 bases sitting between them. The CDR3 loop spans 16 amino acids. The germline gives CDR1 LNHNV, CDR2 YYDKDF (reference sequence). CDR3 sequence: CATSRKSQGGNSPLHF. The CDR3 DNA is TGTGCCACCAGCAGAAAAAGTCAGGGTGGCAATTCACCCCTCCACTTT.

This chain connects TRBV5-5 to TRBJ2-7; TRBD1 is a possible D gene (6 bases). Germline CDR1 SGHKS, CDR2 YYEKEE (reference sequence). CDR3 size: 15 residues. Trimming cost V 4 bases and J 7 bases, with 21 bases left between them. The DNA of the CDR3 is TGTGCCAGCAGCGTATCAGGGGAATACGATTGGGAGCAGTACTTC. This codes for CASSVSGEYDWEQYF.

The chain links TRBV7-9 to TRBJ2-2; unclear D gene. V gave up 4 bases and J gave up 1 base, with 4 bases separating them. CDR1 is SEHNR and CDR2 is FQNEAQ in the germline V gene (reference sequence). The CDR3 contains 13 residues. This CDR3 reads CASSSRNTGELFF. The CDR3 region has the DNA TGTGCCAGCAGCTCCAGGAACACCGGGGAGCTGTTTTTT.

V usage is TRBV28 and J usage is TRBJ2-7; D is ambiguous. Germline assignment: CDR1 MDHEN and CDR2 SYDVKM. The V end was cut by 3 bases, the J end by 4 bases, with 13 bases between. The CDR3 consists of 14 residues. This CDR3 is CASSLRQFLYEQYF. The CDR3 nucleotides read TGTGCCAGCAGTTTGAGGCAGTTTCTTTACGAGCAGTACTTC.

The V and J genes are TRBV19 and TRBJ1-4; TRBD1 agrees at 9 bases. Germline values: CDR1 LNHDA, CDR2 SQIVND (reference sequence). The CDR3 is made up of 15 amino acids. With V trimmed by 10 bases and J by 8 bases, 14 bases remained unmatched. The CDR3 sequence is CATNPGTGLNEKLFF. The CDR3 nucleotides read TGTGCCACGAACCCCGGGACAGGGCTTAACGAAAAACTGTTTTTT.

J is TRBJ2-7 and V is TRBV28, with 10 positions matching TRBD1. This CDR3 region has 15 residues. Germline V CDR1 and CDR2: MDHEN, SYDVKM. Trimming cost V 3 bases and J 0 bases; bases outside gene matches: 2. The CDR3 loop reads CASSLDRGGSYEQYF. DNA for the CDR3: TGTGCCAGCAGTTTGGACAGGGGGGGCTCCTACGAGCAGTACTTC.

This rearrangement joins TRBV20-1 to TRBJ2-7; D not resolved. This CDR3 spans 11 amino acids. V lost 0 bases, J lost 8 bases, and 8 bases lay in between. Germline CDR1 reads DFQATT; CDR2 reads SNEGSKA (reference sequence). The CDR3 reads CSARDPVQQYF. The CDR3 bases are TGCAGTGCTAGAGACCCAGTCCAGCAGTACTTC.

The CDR3 DNA reads as TGTGCCAGCAGCTTAGCAGGAACAGGTGGGATGAATGAGCAGTTCTTC. Amino acid sequence: CASSLAGTGGMNEQFF. The chain combines TRBV7-9 with TRBJ2-1; weak D call: TRBD1 (5 bases). This CDR3 region has 16 residues. The germline gives CDR1 SEHNR, CDR2 FQNEAQ (reference sequence). With 0 bases removed from V and 7 bases from J, the gap between germline ends came to 16 bases.

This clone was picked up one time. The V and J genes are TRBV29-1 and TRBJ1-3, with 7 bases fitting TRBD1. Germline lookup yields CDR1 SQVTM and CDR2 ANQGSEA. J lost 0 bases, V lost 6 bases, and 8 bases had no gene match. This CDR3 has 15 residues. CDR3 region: CSVVEDRYSGNTIYF. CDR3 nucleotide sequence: TGCAGCGTCGTCGAGGACAGGTACTCTGGAAACACCATATATTTT.